These T cell receptor beta chains were read from a single sample in a study of blood T cell repertoires in COVID-19. The table came from immunoSEQ multiplex PCR; TCRdb's copy has only in-frame clones and leaves some out. The repertoire holds around 100,000 clones, with over 80% as singletons. The material sequenced was peripheral blood. Every receptor here comes from a woman in her 70s with acute or convalescent COVID-19. CDR3s leave out the opening cysteine and the closing phenylalanine or tryptophan.

TRBV10-1,TRBJ2-1,ASSESTSGTNEQF
TRBV27,TRBJ2-1,ASSLEGLAGLIYNEQF
TRBV4-2,TRBJ1-2,ASSYGQINYGYT
TRBV7-9,TRBJ1-2,ASSPDRDGYT
TRBV6-1,TRBJ1-6,ASSGQGVVRYNSPLH
TRBV9,TRBJ1-5,ASSVGGLGQPQH
TRBV5-4,TRBJ2-3,ASSLRAGGNTDTQY
TRBV2,TRBJ1-2,ASRRDRGRSGYT
TRBV4-1,TRBJ2-1,ASSQPTSGRGNEQF
TRBV7-9,TRBJ2-1,ASSLPRKGDEQF
TRBV5-8,TRBJ1-5,ASSRDGSKVTQPQH
TRBV3-1/TRBV3-2,TRBJ1-5,ASSQGRTSAQPQH
TRBV14,TRBJ1-2,ASSQVEGVGYT
TRBV2,TRBJ2-2,ASSALAATGELF
TRBV30,TRBJ1-4,ACSTITEKLF
TRBV24-1,TRBJ1-6,ATTSVPGSPLH
TRBV24-1,TRBJ1-5,AIGQGNQPQH
TRBV7-2,TRBJ1-2,ASSFPGQLRPYT
TRBV2,TRBJ1-5,ASRGGSSNQPQH
TRBV9,TRBJ2-1,ASSVGASYNEQF
TRBV6-5,TRBJ2-1,ASSSLLAGANNEQF
TRBV6-5,TRBJ2-3,ASSSGSTDTQY
TRBV30,TRBJ1-1,AWSLGTGGTEAF